The rows below give T cell receptor beta chains drawn from one sample of a study of read filtering for tumor transcriptome and immune sequencing. One entry per CDR3 protein, called by TCRdb with MiXCR from the reads. The table includes roughly 90,000 distinct CDR3 sequences, about 22% detected once. The sample comprised a population of CD138-negative cells sorted from bone marrow. Every receptor here comes from a donor at least 40 years old with multiple myeloma. The CDR3 runs from the conserved cysteine through the conserved F or W. A D gene is named only where the DNA matches it firmly. Expanded clones get a size class; other rows say once, few or many, or leave the size out.

size	J	D	V	CDR3	DNA
many	TRBJ1-1	TRBD1	TRBV7-8	CASSSPQGAFEAIF	TGTGCCAGCAGCTCCCCCCAGGGGGCCTTTGAAGCTATCTTT
many	TRBJ2-1	.	TRBV4-1	CASSPRGGVYNEQFF	TGCGCCAGCAGCCCGCGGGGCGGGGTTTACAATGAGCAGTTCTTC
.	TRBJ1-6	.	TRBV20-1	CSASGTPIGQSPLHF	TGCAGTGCGTCCGGGACACCTATTGGGCAGTCACCCCTCCACTTT
few	TRBJ1-5	TRBD1	TRBV19	CASTSYRGEGNQPQHF	TGTGCCAGTACCTCCTACAGGGGAGAAGGGAATCAGCCCCAGCATTTT
few	TRBJ2-3	.	TRBV5-1	CASSLGVSAVDTQYF	TGCGCCAGCAGCTTAGGGGTCAGTGCTGTAGATACGCAGTATTTT
many	TRBJ2-2	TRBD2	TRBV5-1	CASSLNGGGDTGELFF	TGCGCCAGCAGCTTGAATGGCGGGGGGGACACCGGGGAGCTGTTTTTT
many	TRBJ2-1	TRBD2	TRBV20-1	CSARGLAGRSSYNEQFF	TGCAGTGCTAGAGGGCTAGCGGGGAGAAGCTCCTACAATGAGCAGTTCTTC
many	TRBJ1-6	.	TRBV7-2	CASSALLRSNSPLHF	TGTGCCAGCAGCGCCCTTTTGAGGTCCAATTCACCCCTCCACTTT
many	TRBJ1-6	.	TRBV7-9	CASSSYENSPLHF	TGTGCCAGCAGCTCGTACGAAAATTCACCCCTCCACTTT
.	TRBJ1-5	.	TRBV12-5	CASGFGGQPQHF	TGTGCTAGTGGTTTCGGGGGCCAGCCCCAGCATTTT
few	TRBJ2-2	TRBD2	TRBV7-2	CASSSRGLAGGTGELFF	TGTGCCAGCAGCTCTAGAGGACTAGCGGGAGGGACCGGGGAGCTGTTTTTT
many	TRBJ2-1	.	TRBV2	CASSQSEGSEQFF	TGTGCCAGCAGTCAATCTGAGGGAAGCGAGCAGTTCTTC
many	TRBJ2-5	TRBD2	TRBV5-1	CASSSGAGGPRAQYF	TGCGCCAGCAGCTCTGGAGCGGGGGGCCCCCGGGCCCAGTACTTC
few	TRBJ1-4	TRBD1	TRBV7-9	CASSPRTGGWEKLFF	TGTGCCAGCAGCCCCCGGACAGGGGGTTGGGAAAAACTGTTTTTT
many	TRBJ2-5	.	TRBV7-7	CASSLSARISSAETQYF	TGTGCTAGCAGCTTAAGCGCTCGGATTTCTTCTGCGGAGACCCAGTACTTC
many	TRBJ1-6	.	TRBV12-3/TRBV12-4	CASSSQGLNSPLHF	TGTGCCAGCAGCTCCCAGGGACTTAATTCACCCCTCCACTTT
many	TRBJ2-7	TRBD2	TRBV19	CASSIDPAGSSYEQYF	TGTGCCAGTAGTATAGACCCAGCGGGGAGCTCCTACGAGCAGTACTTC
.	TRBJ2-1	.	TRBV28	CASSPSYNEQLF	TGTGCCAGCAGTCCCTCCTACAATGAGCAGCTCTTC
many	TRBJ1-2	.	TRBV7-2	CASSLYREARYGYTF	TGTGCCAGCAGCCTGTACAGGGAGGCGCGCTATGGCTACACCTTC
many	TRBJ2-6	.	TRBV24-1	CAIGLSGANVLTF	TGTGCCATTGGCCTGTCTGGGGCCAACGTCCTGACTTTC
many	TRBJ1-1	.	TRBV5-1	CASSPASQNTEAFF	TGCGCCAGCAGCCCGGCCTCACAGAACACTGAAGCTTTCTTT
many	TRBJ1-2	.	TRBV6-5	CASSPGQGVGYTF	TGTGCCAGCAGCCCGGGGCAGGGCGTCGGCTACACCTTC
many	TRBJ1-4	.	TRBV28	CASRPPTSRKKLFF	TGTGCCAGCAGACCACCAACAAGCAGGAAAAAACTGTTTTTT
many	TRBJ2-1	.	TRBV20-1	CSARTDRNEQFF	TGCAGTGCAAGAACGGACCGGAATGAGCAGTTCTTC
many	TRBJ2-2	.	TRBV3-1	CASSQSTGELFF	TGTGCCAGCAGCCAGAGCACCGGGGAGCTGTTTTTT
once	TRBJ2-2	.	TRBV11-3	CASSLPATGELFF	TGTGCCAGCAGCCTCCCTGCCACCGGGGAGCTGTTTTTT
.	TRBJ1-5	.	TRBV20-1	CSAGSGGTSQPQHF	TGCAGTGCCGGGAGTGGAGGGACCAGTCAGCCCCAGCATTTT
many	TRBJ1-1	.	TRBV29-1	CSVVPNNEAFF	TGCAGCGTTGTCCCCAATAATGAAGCTTTCTTT
many	TRBJ2-7	.	TRBV19	CASSSSQYRGEQYF	TGTGCCAGTAGTTCGTCACAGTACCGGGGCGAGCAGTACTTC
many	TRBJ2-2	TRBD1	TRBV19	CASNDRGATNTGELFF	TGTGCCAGTAATGACAGGGGGGCCACCAACACCGGGGAGCTGTTTTTT
many	TRBJ2-3	.	TRBV5-6	CASSLFPRDSYSNTQYF	TGTGCCAGCAGCTTGTTCCCTCGGGACTCTTACTCGAATACGCAGTATTTT
.	TRBJ2-3	.	TRBV19	CASSMWGRIDTRYF	TGTGCCAGTAGTATGTGGGGGAGGATAGATACGCGGTATTTT
many	TRBJ2-5	TRBD2	TRBV5-1	CASSLLAGLQETQYF	TGCGCCAGCAGCTTACTAGCGGGCCTCCAAGAGACCCAGTACTTC
many	TRBJ2-5	TRBD1	TRBV29-1	CSVARDRGSETQYF	TGCAGCGTTGCCCGGGACAGGGGTTCGGAGACCCAGTACTTC
many	TRBJ2-1	.	TRBV13	CASSSGQTSYNEQFF	TGTGCCAGCAGCTCTGGACAGACCTCCTACAATGAGCAGTTCTTC
many	TRBJ1-4	.	TRBV28	CASSAEPGYRREKLFF	TGTGCCAGCAGTGCGGAACCAGGGTACCGGCGGGAAAAACTGTTTTTT
many	TRBJ2-1	.	TRBV29-1	CSARTISSYNEQFF	TGCAGCGCCAGGACGATCAGCTCCTACAATGAGCAGTTCTTC
many	TRBJ2-5	.	TRBV12-3/TRBV12-4	CASSLKGQTQYF	TGTGCCAGCAGTTTAAAGGGGCAGACCCAGTACTTC
many	TRBJ1-1	.	TRBV28	CASRILNTEAFF	TGTGCCAGCAGAATCTTGAACACTGAAGCTTTCTTT
.	TRBJ2-3	TRBD1	TRBV29-1	CSVHPGQGRTDTQYF	TGCAGCGTTCATCCCGGACAGGGGAGGACAGATACGCAGTATTTT
.	TRBJ2-7	TRBD1	TRBV20-1	CSATPPRQGSYEQYF	TGCAGTGCCACACCCCCACGACAGGGTTCCTACGAGCAGTACTTC